This is a list of T cell receptor beta chains from one sample in a study of T-cell memory formation after mild COVID-19. A single record per CDR3 protein comes from TCRdb applying MiXCR to the 5' RACE reads. The sample lists roughly 170,000 distinct CDR3 sequences, approximately 17% seen once, with 3.5% to 5% in the top ten. What was sequenced was PBMCs or a T cell subset sorted from them (not recorded which). The receptor source for this set is a man aged 18 to 29 who had mild COVID-19 (a few samples of this study predate the infection). Cell type and time point are not known. Each CDR3 is given with its conserved first and last residue. D genes are given only for firm matches. Clone size, where shown, is once, few, many, or a class for clones that have expanded.

d_call,v_call,j_call,clone_size,cdr3_nt,cdr3_aa
-,TRBV7-2,TRBJ2-2,many,TGTGCCAGCAGCTTACTGGGTCTTACGAACACCGGGGAGCTGTTTTTT,CASSLLGLTNTGELFF
-,TRBV12-3/TRBV12-4,TRBJ1-1,-,TGTGCCAGCAGCTGGGCTCCGGGGAATGCTTTCTTT,CASSWAPGNAFF
-,TRBV7-2,TRBJ1-2,-,TGTGCCAGCAGTCCTACTTTGGGGTATGGCTACACCTTC,CASSPTLGYGYTF
-,TRBV20-1,TRBJ2-3,many,TGCAGTGCCTGGCTAAACACAGATACGCAGTATTTT,CSAWLNTDTQYF
-,TRBV5-5,TRBJ1-1,-,TGTGCCAGCAGCTGGGGACGGCTTGCGGCTGAAGCTTTCTTT,CASSWGRLAAEAFF
TRBD1,TRBV5-1,TRBJ1-2,-,TGCGCCAGCAGCTTCGGGACAGGGAACGGCTATGGCTACACCTTC,CASSFGTGNGYGYTF
-,TRBV7-2,TRBJ2-5,-,TGTGCCAGCAGCGGAGGGGGGAACCAGTACTTC,CASSGGGNQYF
TRBD1,TRBV6-4,TRBJ2-2,few,TGTGCCAGCAGGGACAGGGTCGGGGAGCTGTTTTTT,CASRDRVGELFF
TRBD2,TRBV5-4,TRBJ2-1,-,TGTGCCAGCAGCCCTGGCGGGACTAGCAACAATGAGCAGTTCTTC,CASSPGGTSNNEQFF
TRBD1,TRBV16,TRBJ1-3,-,TGTGCCAGCAGCAAGCGCGGGACAGGGGCTGGAAACACCATATATTTT,CASSKRGTGAGNTIYF
-,TRBV4-2,TRBJ1-1,few,TGTGCCAGCAGCCTGTTTGCAAGGGTTGACACTGAAGCTTTCTTT,CASSLFARVDTEAFF
TRBD2,TRBV5-1,TRBJ2-3,-,TGCGCCAGCAGCCCTGGGGGGACTAGTTCAGATACGCAGTATTTT,CASSPGGTSSDTQYF
TRBD1,TRBV7-2,TRBJ1-5,many,TGTGCCAGCAGCTTAGGACAGGGGGAACAGCCCCAGCATTTT,CASSLGQGEQPQHF
-,TRBV18,TRBJ1-1,few,TGTGCCAGCTCACCGACCCAGGGGAACACTGAAGCTTTCTTT,CASSPTQGNTEAFF
TRBD1,TRBV5-1,TRBJ2-7,-,TGCGCCAGCAGGTCCGGGACAGCATTCTACGAGCAGTACTTC,CASRSGTAFYEQYF
TRBD1,TRBV6-5,TRBJ2-1,-,TGTGCCAGCAGTTACTCGTGGGACAGGGGGAATGAGCAGTTCTTC,CASSYSWDRGNEQFF
-,TRBV7-3,TRBJ2-1,once,TGTGCCAGCAGCTTAAGGGCTGGGGCGTACAATGAGCAGTTCTTC,CASSLRAGAYNEQFF
TRBD1,TRBV10-3,TRBJ1-2,once,TGTGCCACCCGGGACAGGTTAGCTAACTATGGCTACACCTTC,CATRDRLANYGYTF
TRBD2,TRBV27,TRBJ2-3,few,TGTGCCAGCTCCTACAGGACTAGGGCAGATACGCAGTATTTT,CASSYRTRADTQYF
-,TRBV27,TRBJ1-1,once,TGTGCCAGCAGCAACCTTAGGACTGAAGCTTTCTTT,CASSNLRTEAFF
-,TRBV6-2/TRBV6-3,TRBJ2-3,many,TGTGCCAGCAGTTACTCCGTCGCTAGCACAGATACGCAGTATTTT,CASSYSVASTDTQYF
-,TRBV14,TRBJ2-7,-,TGTGCCAGCAGCCTTCAGGGACGCCCCTACGAGCAGTACTTC,CASSLQGRPYEQYF